The 4 T cell receptor beta chains presented below share a single source sample, sequenced in a study of blood T cells in healthy people across ages. Then a second PCR, running roughly 7 to 11 cycles, was carried out with a sample-barcoded 5' primer and a J-beta primer mix. TCRdb independently ran MiXCR on the 5' RACE reads; one entry per CDR3 protein. The sample includes hundreds of thousands of distinct CDR3 sequences, around 24% of them seen just once. The sample also formed part of further work on T cells of mothers and their children.

Material: blood. All receptors come from a boy younger than 18 in good health.

The V call is TRBV7-9, the J call TRBJ2-5; the D gene is possibly TRBD1 (6 bases). The J call may be mistaken, given a closer DNA end match to TRBJ2-7. Germline loops: CDR1 SEHNR, CDR2 FQNEAQ (reference sequence). The CDR3 has 14 residues. CDR3 nucleotides: TGTGCCAGCAGCTTCATGCAGGCCAGGGGCGAGCAGTACTTC. Translated, it gives CASSFMQARGEQYF.

The chain is built from TRBV7-8 and TRBJ2-2, with 12 bases fitting TRBD2. Germline loops: CDR1 SGHVS, CDR2 FQNEAQ. The CDR3 spans 17 residues. With V trimmed by 5 bases and J by 6 bases, 10 bases remained unmatched. The CDR3 here is CASSLGLAGSWAGELFF. CDR3 in DNA: TGTGCCAGCAGCCTAGGACTAGCGGGATCGTGGGCCGGGGAGCTGTTTTTT. The full variable domain, completed using reference TRBV7-8 and TRBJ2-2, is GAGVSQSPRYKVAKRGQDVALRCDPISGHVSLFWYQQALGQGPEFLTYFQNEAQLDKSGLPSDRFFAERPEGSVSTLKIQRTQQEDSAVYLCASSLGLAGSWAGELFFGEGSRLTVL.

This clonotype was observed a few times. J is TRBJ2-5 and V is TRBV7-6, with unresolved D. V lost 0 bases and J lost 5, with 13 bases in between. The CDR3 runs 15 residues. The germline V gene encodes CDR1 SGHVS and CDR2 FNYEAQ. CDR3 sequence reads: CASSLAFGDTETQYF. CDR3 nucleotides: TGTGCCAGCAGCTTAGCATTTGGGGATACGGAGACCCAGTACTTC.

The V call is TRBV18, the J call TRBJ2-5; 7 bases agree with TRBD2. Judging by the DNA end, TRBJ2-7 fits better; the J call may be wrong. The length of the CDR3 is 14 residues. CDR1 is KGHSH, CDR2 LQKENI, per germline. CDR3 bases: TGTGCCAGCTCACTCCAGCGGGGATCCTACGAGCAGTACTTC. This encodes CASSLQRGSYEQYF.